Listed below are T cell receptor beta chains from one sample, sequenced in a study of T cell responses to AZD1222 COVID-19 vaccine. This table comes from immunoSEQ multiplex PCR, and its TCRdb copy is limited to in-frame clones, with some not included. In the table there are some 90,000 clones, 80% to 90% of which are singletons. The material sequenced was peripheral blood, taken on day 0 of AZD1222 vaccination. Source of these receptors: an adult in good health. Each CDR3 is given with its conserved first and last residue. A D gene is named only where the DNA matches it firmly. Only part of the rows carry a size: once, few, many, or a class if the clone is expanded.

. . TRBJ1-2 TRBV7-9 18 CASSQTAGHIRPPYGYTF TGTGCCAGCAGCCAAACCGCGGGACACATTCGCCCGCCTTATGGCTACACCTTC
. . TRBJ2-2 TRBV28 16 CASSSYARPPPGELFF TGTGCCAGCAGTTCATATGCCCGCCCCCCTCCCGGGGAGCTGTTTTTT
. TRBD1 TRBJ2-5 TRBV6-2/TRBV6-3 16 CASSYESGGLGETQYF TGTGCCAGCAGTTACGAGTCAGGGGGCTTGGGGGAGACCCAGTACTTC
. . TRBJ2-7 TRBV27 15 CASRPEGEPIYEQYF TGTGCCAGCAGACCTGAGGGGGAGCCCATTTACGAGCAGTACTTC
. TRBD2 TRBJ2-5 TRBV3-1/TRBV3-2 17 CASSQAAGLAVRETQYF TGTGCCAGCAGCCAAGCGGCGGGACTAGCAGTTCGAGAGACCCAGTACTTC
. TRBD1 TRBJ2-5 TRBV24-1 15 CATSDPRQGQETQYF TGTGCCACCAGTGATCCGAGACAGGGCCAAGAGACCCAGTACTTC
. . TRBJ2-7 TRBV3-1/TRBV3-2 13 CAARRQGTNEQYF TGTGCCGCTCGGCGGCAGGGAACCAACGAGCAGTACTTC
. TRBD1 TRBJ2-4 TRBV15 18 CATSRRGGTGSPKNIQYF TGTGCCACCAGCAGGCGGGGTGGGACAGGGTCGCCCAAAAACATTCAGTACTTC
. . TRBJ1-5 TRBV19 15 CATRERRASNQPQHF TGTGCCACCAGGGAAAGGAGGGCTAGTAATCAGCCCCAGCATTTT
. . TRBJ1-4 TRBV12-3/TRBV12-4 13 CASSLGTGRKLFF TGTGCCAGCAGTTTGGGAACAGGGAGGAAACTGTTTTTT
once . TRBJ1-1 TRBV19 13 CASSFHSNTEAFF TGTGCCAGTAGTTTTCACTCGAACACTGAAGCTTTCTTT
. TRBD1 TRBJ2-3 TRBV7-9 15 CASSSRDRVSDTQYF TGTGCCAGCAGCAGCCGGGACAGGGTTTCAGATACGCAGTATTTT
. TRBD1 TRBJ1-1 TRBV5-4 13 CASSRDRNTEAFF TGTGCCAGCAGCCGGGACAGGAACACTGAAGCTTTCTTT
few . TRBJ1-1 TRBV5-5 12 CASTGANTEAFF TGTGCCAGCACAGGGGCTAACACTGAAGCTTTCTTT
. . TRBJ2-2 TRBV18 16 CASSPLELANTGELFF TGTGCCAGCTCACCCCTCGAGTTAGCGAACACCGGGGAGCTGTTTTTT
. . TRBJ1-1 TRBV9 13 CASSVRWNTEAFF TGTGCCAGCAGCGTAAGGTGGAACACTGAAGCTTTCTTT
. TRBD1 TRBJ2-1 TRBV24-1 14 CATSDWDRSNEQFF TGTGCCACCAGTGATTGGGACAGGTCTAATGAGCAGTTCTTC
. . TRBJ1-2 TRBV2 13 CASTLGGLYGYTF TGTGCCAGCACTCTGGGAGGGTTATATGGCTACACCTTC
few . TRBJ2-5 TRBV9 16 CASSVEWGLAEETQYF TGTGCCAGCAGCGTAGAATGGGGGCTAGCGGAAGAGACCCAGTACTTC
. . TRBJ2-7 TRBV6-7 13 CASSYVKNYEQYF TGTGCCAGCAGTTACGTGAAAAACTACGAGCAGTACTTC
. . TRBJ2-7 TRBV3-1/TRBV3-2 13 CASSTLLSNEQYF TGTGCCAGCAGCACCCTCCTTAGCAACGAGCAGTACTTC
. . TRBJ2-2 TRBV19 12 CASRPNTGELFF TGTGCCAGTAGGCCGAACACCGGGGAGCTGTTTTTT
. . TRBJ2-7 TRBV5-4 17 CASSLGILGDPSYEQYF TGTGCCAGCAGCTTGGGTATTCTCGGGGACCCATCCTACGAGCAGTACTTC
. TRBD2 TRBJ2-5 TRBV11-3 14 CASSPPASGTTQYF TGTGCCAGCAGCCCTCCGGCTAGCGGGACGACCCAGTACTTC
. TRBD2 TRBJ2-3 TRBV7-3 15 CASSSTSRRTDTQYF TGTGCCAGCAGCTCGACTAGCCGACGCACAGATACGCAGTATTTT
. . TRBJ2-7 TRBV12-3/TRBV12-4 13 CASSLAISYEQYF TGTGCCAGCAGCTTAGCGATCTCCTACGAGCAGTACTTC
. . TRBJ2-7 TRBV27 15 CASSLSAGWCSEQYF TGTGCCAGCAGTTTATCGGCGGGATGGTGCTCCGAGCAGTACTTC
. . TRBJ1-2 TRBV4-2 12 CASSVQGGGYTF TGTGCCAGCAGCGTTCAGGGTGGTGGCTACACCTTC
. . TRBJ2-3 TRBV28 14 CASSLTSSTDTQYF TGTGCCAGCAGTTTAACAAGTAGCACAGATACGCAGTATTTT
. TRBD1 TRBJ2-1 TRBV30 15 CAWSSYKDRGGEQFF TGTGCCTGGAGTTCTTACAAGGACAGGGGCGGTGAGCAGTTCTTC
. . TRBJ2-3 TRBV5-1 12 CASSLEQGAQYF TGCGCCAGCAGCTTGGAACAGGGAGCGCAGTATTTT
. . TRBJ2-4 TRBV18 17 CASSPPLGVGAGNIQYF TGTGCCAGCTCACCACCCCTGGGCGTGGGGGCGGGGAACATTCAGTACTTC
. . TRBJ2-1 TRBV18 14 CASSPSGSYNEQFF TGTGCCAGCTCACCATCAGGATCCTACAATGAGCAGTTCTTC
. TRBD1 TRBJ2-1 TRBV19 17 CASSIDVMTGYYNEQFF TGTGCCAGTAGTATAGATGTTATGACAGGGTACTACAATGAGCAGTTCTTC
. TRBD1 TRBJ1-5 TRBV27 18 CASRPGQGKGFGNQPQHF TGTGCCAGCAGGCCGGGACAGGGAAAGGGATTTGGCAATCAGCCCCAGCATTTT